Sequencing of this T cell receptor beta chain was carried out in a study of shared clonotypes between healthy human individuals (TCRdb year 2020). About the investigation overall: A few men and a couple of women, aged 18 to 49 years, made up the cohort. Between about 0.85 and 9.5 billion PBMCs per donor were obtained by leukapheresis. To estimate repertoire size and how much clonotype sharing occurs between individuals, the study deeply sequenced the blood TCR repertoires of about five healthy adults. For each donor, three plates each were used for CD4 naive and CD4 memory, two plates were used for CD8 naive, and one plate was used for CD8 memory. Libraries were prepared and TCR repertoires were sequenced by different laboratories using diverse techniques, in order to increase sequencing depth and limit assay-specific biases.

Comment on this clone: Its recognized antigen is unknown. No base-level quality is on record; no much larger clone is a single base apart.

What the study reported, not specific to this receptor: The genetic and exposure-history diversity represented was limited by the small number of donors. Estimated clonotype richness was generally larger for naive than for memory subsets. Sharing across a few donors was observed for about 5% of naive CD4, over 3% of naive CD8, 2% to 2.5% of memory CD4, and 0.4% of memory CD8 clonotypes. Compared with non-shared clonotypes, the clonotypes found in all four sorted-subset donors had higher generation probabilities. Incomplete sequencing was indicated by rarefaction of sorted-subset datasets, despite the large sequencing depth. Sampling was restricted to blood, and TCR repertoires in tissues likely differ from the TCR repertoires found in blood. Based on pairwise subsampling, the degree of clonotype sharing among donors was expected to be affected by sequencing depth.

For the CD8 naive samples, CD45RO-negative cells were positively selected for CCR7, yielding a CD45RA+CCR7+ population from which TemRA cells were excluded. The donors were healthy, HIV-negative adults with no recently reported acute infections or vaccinations. Every donor was a Caucasian adult residing in Nashville, Tennessee, USA. After blood collection by leukapheresis, PBMCs were isolated using Ficoll-Histopaque density gradient centrifugation and then cryopreserved in the vapor phase of liquid nitrogen. Analytical flow cytometry was used to check the purity and quantity of each magnetically sorted T cell population. Genomic DNA was isolated from each sorted fraction and quantified by UV absorbance on a Nanodrop 2000c. Using the deep immunoSEQ assay, multiplex PCR amplified TCR CDR3 regions from genomic DNA. Extracted genomic DNA from each cell subset was spread evenly across all wells of several immunoSEQ 96-well plates, with each plate serving as a replicate. For sorted subsets, approximately 190 ng genomic DNA, equal to 30,000 to 35,000 T cell genomes, was loaded into each replicate PCR. Purified libraries were quantified with a Qubit 3.0 fluorometer, sized on a Bioanalyzer 2100, and re-quantified with the KAPA Library Quantification kit. Every immunoSEQ 96-well plate was sequenced on a separate single-read 150-cycle Illumina NextSeq 550 flow cell. The authors' analysis ran thus. Because the immunoSEQ output included only junctional sequences and no quality scores, the filtering could not be the same as the filtering used for full-length reads. Sequences were annotated with PyIR, a Python wrapper for IgBLAST v1.9, and V/J genes and CDR3 were assigned using IMGT germline references. Reads were removed for weak V/J assignments (E-value above 1e-6), missing CDR3, stop codons, out-of-frame junctions, or ambiguous translated residues. V3J clonotypes were defined by identical inferred V gene, J gene, and CDR3 amino acid sequence. Percentage overlap between repertoires was calculated by dividing the number of shared unique clonotypes by the size of the smaller repertoire. Repertoire richness was assessed with RTK rarefaction, the Chao1 estimator, and Recon v2.1 estimates of unobserved clonotypes. Generation probabilities for all TCRbeta clonotypes obtained by the gDNA method from a few donors were computed using OLGA. Drawn from immuneACCESS, this table holds only the in-frame rearrangements with V and J called that TCRdb kept. Clones are partly lost; checked studies trace under half to an unresolved V gene and leave the rest unexplained. The D gene and trimming were derived from the DNA, and the V and J assignments and clone size from that table. The sample includes roughly 2 million clones, with about 95% observed a single time. The biggest ten clones account for about 1.1% of the sample.

This TCR derives from a man younger than 35 in good health. Sequencing used naive CD8+ T cells sorted from blood. The sample's cell subset or site label, decoded: CD45RA+CCR7+.

Here is the DNA: TGTGCCAGCAGTGAAGAAGTTAGCGGGTCCGGGGAGCTGTTTTTT. The encoded protein is CASSEEVSGSGELFF. The sequence joins TRBV6-1 to TRBJ2-2; 7 of the junction bases match TRBD2. The germline V gene encodes CDR1 MNHNS and CDR2 SASEGT. The CDR3 contains 15 residues, cysteine and phenylalanine counted. Only the CDR3 part of the read is kept: 45 bases, read in frame from the first base. Clipping removes 1 base from V and 6 bases from J, with 5 as the unmatched junction base count.